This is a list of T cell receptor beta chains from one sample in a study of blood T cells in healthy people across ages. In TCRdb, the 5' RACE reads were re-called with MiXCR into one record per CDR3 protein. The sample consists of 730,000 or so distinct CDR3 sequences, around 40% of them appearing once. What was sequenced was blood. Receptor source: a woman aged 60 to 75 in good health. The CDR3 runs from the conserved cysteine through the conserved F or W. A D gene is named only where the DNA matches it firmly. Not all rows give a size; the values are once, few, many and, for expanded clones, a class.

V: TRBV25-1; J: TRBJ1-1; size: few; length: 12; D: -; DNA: TGTGCCAGCAGTCCAGTCACCGGGGAAGCTTTCTTT; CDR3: CASSPVTGEAFF
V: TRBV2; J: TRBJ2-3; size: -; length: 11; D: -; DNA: TGTGCCAGCAGTGAGGTAGATACGCAGTATTTT; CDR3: CASSEVDTQYF
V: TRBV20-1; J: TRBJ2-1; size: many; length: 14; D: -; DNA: TGCAGTGCTAGAGATCGCGGGACGCGCAATGAGCAGTTCTTC; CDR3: CSARDRGTRNEQFF
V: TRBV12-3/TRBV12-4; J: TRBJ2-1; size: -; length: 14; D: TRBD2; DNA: TGTGCCATCGAAGTGGGAGGGCATAGGAATGAGCAGTTCTTC; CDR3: CAIEVGGHRNEQFF
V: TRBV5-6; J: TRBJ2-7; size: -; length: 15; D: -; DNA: TGTGCCTGCAGCTTGGCCGGAGACAGCCTATACGAGCAGTACTTC; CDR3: CACSLAGDSLYEQYF
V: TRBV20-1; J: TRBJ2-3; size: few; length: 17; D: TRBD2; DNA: TGCAGTGCTAACTCGATCTCCGGGACTAGCGGCACAGATACGCAGTATTTT; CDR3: CSANSISGTSGTDTQYF
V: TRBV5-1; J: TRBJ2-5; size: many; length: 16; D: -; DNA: TGCGCCAGCATCGGAGGGCCTAGCAGAGATGGGGAGACCCAGTACTTC; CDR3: CASIGGPSRDGETQYF
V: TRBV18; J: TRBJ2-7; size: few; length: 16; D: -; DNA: TGTGCCAGCTCTTCCCTGCGGGTCGGGGTAGGATCCGAGCAGTACTTC; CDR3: CASSSLRVGVGSEQYF
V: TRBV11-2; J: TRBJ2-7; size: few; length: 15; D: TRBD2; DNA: TGTGCCAGCAGCTCTTCTAGCGGGGGGGGATACGAGCAGTACTTC; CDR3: CASSSSSGGGYEQYF
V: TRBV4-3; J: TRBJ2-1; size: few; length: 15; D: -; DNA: TGCGCCAGCAGCCAAGAACGAGGGGCACACAATGAGCAGTTCTTC; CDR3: CASSQERGAHNEQFF
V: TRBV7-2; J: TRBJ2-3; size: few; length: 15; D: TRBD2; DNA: TGTGCCAGCAGAAAGACTAGCGGGTGGGCAGATACGCAGTATTTT; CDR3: CASRKTSGWADTQYF
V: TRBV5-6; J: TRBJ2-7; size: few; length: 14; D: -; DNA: TGTGCCAGCAGTTCGACAGCGCCCGGGGACGAGCAGTACTTC; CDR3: CASSSTAPGDEQYF
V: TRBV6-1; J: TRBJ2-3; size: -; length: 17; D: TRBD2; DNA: TGTGCCAGCACCACCGGGGTTGGGACTAGCGGAACAGATACGCAGTATTTT; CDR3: CASTTGVGTSGTDTQYF
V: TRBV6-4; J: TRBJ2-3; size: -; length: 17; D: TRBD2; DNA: TGTGCCAGCAGTAGGACTAGCGGGGGAACTTACACAGATACGCAGTATTTT; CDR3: CASSRTSGGTYTDTQYF
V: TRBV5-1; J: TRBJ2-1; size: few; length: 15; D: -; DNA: TGCGCCAGCAGCTTGGGGCAGGACCAACCTTATAAGCAGTTCTTC; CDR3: CASSLGQDQPYKQFF
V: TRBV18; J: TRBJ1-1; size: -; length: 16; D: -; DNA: TGTCCCAGCTCGCCGTGGGAACCCGAGGGCGGGACTGAAGCTTTCTTT; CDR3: CPSSPWEPEGGTEAFF
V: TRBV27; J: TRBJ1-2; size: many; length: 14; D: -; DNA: TGTGCCAAGCGCTGTACGAAGTCTAACTATGGCTACACCTTC; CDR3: CAKRCTKSNYGYTF
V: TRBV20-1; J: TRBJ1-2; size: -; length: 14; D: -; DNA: TGCAGTGCTAATCGGGACCTTTTGAGGAACGGCTACACCTTC; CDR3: CSANRDLLRNGYTF
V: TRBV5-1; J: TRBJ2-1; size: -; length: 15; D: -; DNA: TGCGCCAGCAGCTTGGACCAGTTCTCCTACAGCGAGCAGTTCTTC; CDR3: CASSLDQFSYSEQFF
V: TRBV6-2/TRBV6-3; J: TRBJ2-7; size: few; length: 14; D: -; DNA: TGTGCCAGCAGTTTTCGACAGGAGACCTACGAGCAGTACTTC; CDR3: CASSFRQETYEQYF
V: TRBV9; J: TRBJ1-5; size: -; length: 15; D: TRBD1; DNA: TGTGCCAGCAGCGTAGCCCCGACAGGGGATCAGCCCCGGCATTTT; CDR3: CASSVAPTGDQPRHF
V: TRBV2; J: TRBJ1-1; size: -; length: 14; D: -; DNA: TGTGCCAGCAGGGCAACAGGGAAGAACACTGAAGCTTTCTTT; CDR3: CASRATGKNTEAFF
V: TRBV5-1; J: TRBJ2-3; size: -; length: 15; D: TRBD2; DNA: TGCGCCAGCAGCTTGGCGGCGGGAGCCGCAGATACGCAGTATTTT; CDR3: CASSLAAGAADTQYF
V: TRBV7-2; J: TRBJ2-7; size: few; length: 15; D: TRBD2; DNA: TGTGCCAGCAGCCAGACTAGCGGGTTCTCCTACGAGCAGTACTTC; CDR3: CASSQTSGFSYEQYF
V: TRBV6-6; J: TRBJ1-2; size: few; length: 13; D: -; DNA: TGTGCCAGCAGTACGGACAGTACCTATGGCTACACCTTC; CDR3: CASSTDSTYGYTF
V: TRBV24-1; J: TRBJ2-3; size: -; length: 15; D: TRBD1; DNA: TGTGCCACCAGTGATTGGGACAGGGGCACAGATACGCAGTATTTT; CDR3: CATSDWDRGTDTQYF
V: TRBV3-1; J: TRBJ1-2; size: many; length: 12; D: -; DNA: TGTGCCAGCAGTTTCACAGACTATGGCTACACCTTC; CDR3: CASSFTDYGYTF
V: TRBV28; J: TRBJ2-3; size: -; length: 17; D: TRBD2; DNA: TGTGCCAGCATCAGGACTAGCGGGAGGCAAAGTTCAGATACGCAGTATTTT; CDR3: CASIRTSGRQSSDTQYF
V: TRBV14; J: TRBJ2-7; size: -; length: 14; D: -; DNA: TGTGCCAGCAGCCAAGAGGGACACCTCTACGAGCAGTACTTC; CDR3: CASSQEGHLYEQYF
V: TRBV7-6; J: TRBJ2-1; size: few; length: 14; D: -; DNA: TGTGCCAGCAGCTTAGAAAGGGCAGCTCCCGAATCGTTCTTC; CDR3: CASSLERAAPESFF
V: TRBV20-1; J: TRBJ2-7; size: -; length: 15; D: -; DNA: TGCAGTGCTAGATGGGCAGACCGCTCCTACAATGAGCAGTACTTC; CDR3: CSARWADRSYNEQYF
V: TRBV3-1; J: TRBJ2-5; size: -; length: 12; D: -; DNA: TGTGCCAGCAGCCCCGATGAGAGGAGGCAGTACTTC; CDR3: CASSPDERRQYF
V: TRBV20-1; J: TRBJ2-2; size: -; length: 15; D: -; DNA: TGCAGTGCAAGGAAACTGACAGGGAACACCGGGGAGCTGTTTTTT; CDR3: CSARKLTGNTGELFF
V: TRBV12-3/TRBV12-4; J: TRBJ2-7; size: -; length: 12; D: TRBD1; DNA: TGTGCCAGCAGGGCAGGGGGCTACGAGCAGTACTTC; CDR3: CASRAGGYEQYF
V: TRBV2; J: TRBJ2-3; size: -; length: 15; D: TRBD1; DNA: TGTGCCAGCATCCGGGACAGCATCTCCACATACGCGCAGTATTTT; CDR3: CASIRDSISTYAQYF
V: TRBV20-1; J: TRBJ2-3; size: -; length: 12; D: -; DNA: TGCAGTGCCCAGCCACCCACAGATACGCAGTATTTT; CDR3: CSAQPPTDTQYF
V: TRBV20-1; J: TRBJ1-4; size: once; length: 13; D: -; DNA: TGCAGTGCCGAACGCACCAGCGGGGAAAAACTGTTTTTT; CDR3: CSAERTSGEKLFF
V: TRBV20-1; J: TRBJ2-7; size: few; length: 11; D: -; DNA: TGCAGTGCTGCAATGGCCTACGAGCAGTACTTC; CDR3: CSAAMAYEQYF
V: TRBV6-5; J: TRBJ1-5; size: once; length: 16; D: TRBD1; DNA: TGTGCCAGCAGCCCCTACGGACAGGGATTGACTCAGCCCCAGCATTTT; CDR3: CASSPYGQGLTQPQHF
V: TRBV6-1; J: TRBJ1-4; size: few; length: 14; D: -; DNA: TGTGCCAGCATTAGACAGCCCTATAATGAAAAACTGTTTTTT; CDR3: CASIRQPYNEKLFF
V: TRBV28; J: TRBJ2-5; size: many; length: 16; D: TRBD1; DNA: TGTGCCAGCAGCCCGGGGCTGCAGACAGGGACGGAGACCCAGTACTTC; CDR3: CASSPGLQTGTETQYF
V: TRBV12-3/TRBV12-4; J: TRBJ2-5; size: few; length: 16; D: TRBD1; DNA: TGTGCCAGCAGTAATTATCACGGGACAGGGGCAGAGACCCAGTACTTC; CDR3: CASSNYHGTGAETQYF
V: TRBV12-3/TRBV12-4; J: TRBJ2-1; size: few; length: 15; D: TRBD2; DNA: TGTGCCAGCAGACTTAGCGGGAGCTCCTACAATGAGCAGTTCTTC; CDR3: CASRLSGSSYNEQFF
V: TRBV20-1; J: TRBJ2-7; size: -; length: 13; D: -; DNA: TGCAGTGCCCGTCAGGTCTCCAGCTACGAGCAGTACTTC; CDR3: CSARQVSSYEQYF
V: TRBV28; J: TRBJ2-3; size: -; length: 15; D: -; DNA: TGTGCCAGCAGCTCCCCAGCGATACCAACAGATACGCAGTATTTT; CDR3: CASSSPAIPTDTQYF
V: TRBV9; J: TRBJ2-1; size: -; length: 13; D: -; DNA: TGTGCCAGCAGCGTAGCTGGGCACAATGAGCAGTTCTTC; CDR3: CASSVAGHNEQFF
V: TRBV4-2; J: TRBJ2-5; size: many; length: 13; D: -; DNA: TGTGCCAGCAGCCAAGCGGGGGAAGAGACCCAGTACTTC; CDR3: CASSQAGEETQYF
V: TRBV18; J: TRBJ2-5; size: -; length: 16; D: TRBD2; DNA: TGTGCCAGCTCAACTAAGGGACTAGCGGACGGAGAGACCCAGTACTTC; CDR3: CASSTKGLADGETQYF
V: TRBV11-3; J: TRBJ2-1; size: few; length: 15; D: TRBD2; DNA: TGTGCCAGCAGCCTATTAGCGGGAGAACACAATGAGCAGTTCTTC; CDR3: CASSLLAGEHNEQFF
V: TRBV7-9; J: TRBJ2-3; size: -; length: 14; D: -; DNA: TGTGCCAGCAGCTTTAGCTCCCGCACAGATACGCAGTATTTT; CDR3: CASSFSSRTDTQYF
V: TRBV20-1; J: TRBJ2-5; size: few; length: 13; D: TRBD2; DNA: TGCAGTGCTAGAGCGGATAGCGGGAGGGAGCAGTACTTC; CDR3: CSARADSGREQYF
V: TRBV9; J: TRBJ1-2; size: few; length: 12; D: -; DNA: TGTGCCAGCAGCCGGGAGGGGGGCAGCTACACCTTC; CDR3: CASSREGGSYTF
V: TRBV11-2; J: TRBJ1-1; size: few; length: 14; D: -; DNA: TGTGCCAGCAGCTTAGTATTTCGAGACACTGAAGCTTTCTTT; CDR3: CASSLVFRDTEAFF
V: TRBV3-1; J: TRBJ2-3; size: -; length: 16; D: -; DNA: TGTGCCAGCAGCCAAGTTCTAGGGGGTGGCACAGATACGCAGTATTTT; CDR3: CASSQVLGGGTDTQYF
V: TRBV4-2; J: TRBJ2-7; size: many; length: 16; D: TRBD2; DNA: TGTGCCAGCAGCCCCCGGGGTAGCGGGGGAAGGTACGAGCAGTACTTC; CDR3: CASSPRGSGGRYEQYF
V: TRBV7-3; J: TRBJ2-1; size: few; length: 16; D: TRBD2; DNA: TGTGCCAGCAGCGTTCAAGCGGGAGTGGGTGGAAATGAGCAGTTCTTC; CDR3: CASSVQAGVGGNEQFF
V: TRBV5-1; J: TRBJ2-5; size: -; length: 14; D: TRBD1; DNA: TGCGCCAGCAGCATAGGGACAGGAGAAAATGAGCAGTACTTC; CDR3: CASSIGTGENEQYF
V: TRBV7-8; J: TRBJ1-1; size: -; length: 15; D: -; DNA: TGTGCCGGCAGCTTAGGCTCCAGGGGGAACACTGAAGCTTTCTTT; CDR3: CAGSLGSRGNTEAFF
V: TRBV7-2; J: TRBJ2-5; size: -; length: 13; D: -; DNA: TGTGCCAGCAGCGGAGTCCTAGCGGAGACCCAGTACTTC; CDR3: CASSGVLAETQYF
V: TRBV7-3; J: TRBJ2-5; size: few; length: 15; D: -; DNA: TGTGCCAGCAGCTACCACGGGGAGCGCAAAGAGACCCAGTACTTC; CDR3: CASSYHGERKETQYF